This is a list of T cell receptor beta chains from one sample in a study. One entry per CDR3 protein results from TCRdb running MiXCR on the 5' RACE reads. The profile shows about 42,000 distinct CDR3 sequences, under 25% of them singletons. Input material: Tregs sorted from blood. The receptors stem from a female donor with breast cancer. CDR3s include the opening cysteine and the closing phenylalanine or tryptophan. A D gene is named only where the DNA matches it firmly. Clone size, where shown, is once, few, many, or a class for clones that have expanded.

CASSKAGTRNNEQFF TGTGCCAGCAGCAAAGCCGGGACTAGGAACAATGAGCAGTTCTTC TRBJ2-1 TRBV9 . TRBD2
CASSLASGGSTDTQYF TGCGCCAGCAGCTTGGCCTCGGGAGGGAGTACAGATACGCAGTATTTT TRBJ2-3 TRBV5-1 many TRBD2
CASSQANQPQHF TGTGCCAGCAGCCAGGCGAACCAGCCCCAGCATTTT TRBJ1-5 TRBV6-2/TRBV6-3 few .
CASSYGGQAKGYTF TGTGCCAGCAGTTACGGAGGACAAGCAAAAGGCTACACCTTC TRBJ1-2 TRBV6-7 once .
CASTPNGVSPYEQYF TGTGCCAGCACCCCGAACGGGGTCTCCCCCTACGAGCAGTACTTC TRBJ2-7 TRBV6-2/TRBV6-3 . .
CAGSRAGVHSGANVLTF TGTGCCGGCAGTAGGGCAGGGGTCCACTCTGGGGCCAACGTCCTGACTTTC TRBJ2-6 TRBV6-1 . .
CASSPRRASWSSGVGNEQFF TGTGCCAGCTCACCACGGAGGGCCTCTTGGAGTAGCGGGGTGGGGAATGAGCAGTTCTTC TRBJ2-1 TRBV18 . TRBD2
CASGQSENTEAFF TGTGCCAGTGGACAGTCTGAGAACACTGAAGCTTTCTTT TRBJ1-1 TRBV2 many .
CASSLKRGPRGYEQYF TGTGCCAGCTCACTAAAACGGGGGCCCCGAGGGTACGAGCAGTACTTC TRBJ2-7 TRBV18 . .
CASGGEKGGTEAFF TGTGCCAGCGGAGGGGAAAAGGGGGGCACTGAAGCTTTCTTT TRBJ1-1 TRBV9 few .